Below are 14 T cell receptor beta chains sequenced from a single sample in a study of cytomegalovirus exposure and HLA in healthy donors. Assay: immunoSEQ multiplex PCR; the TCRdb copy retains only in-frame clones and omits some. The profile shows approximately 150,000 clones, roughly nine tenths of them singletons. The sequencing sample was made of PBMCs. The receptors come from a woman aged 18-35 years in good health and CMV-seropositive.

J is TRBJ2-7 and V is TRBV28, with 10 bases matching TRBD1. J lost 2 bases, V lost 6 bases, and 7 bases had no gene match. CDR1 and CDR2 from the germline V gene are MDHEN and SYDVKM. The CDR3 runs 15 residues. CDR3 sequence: CASRRGGTGAYEQYF. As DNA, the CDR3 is TGTGCCAGCAGGAGGGGGGGGACAGGGGCCTACGAGCAGTACTTC.

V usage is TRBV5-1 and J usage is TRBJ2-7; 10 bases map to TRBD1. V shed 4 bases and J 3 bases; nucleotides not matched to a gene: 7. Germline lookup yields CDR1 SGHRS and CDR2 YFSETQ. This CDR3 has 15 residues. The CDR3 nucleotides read TGCGCCAGCAGCATCCTAAGGACAGGGGGCTACGAGCAGTACTTC. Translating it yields CASSILRTGGYEQYF. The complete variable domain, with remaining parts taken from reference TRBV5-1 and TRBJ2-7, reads KAGVTQTPRYLIKTRGQQVTLSCSPISGHRSVSWYQQTPGQGLQFLFEYFSETQRNKGNFPGRFSGRQFSNSRSEMNVSTLELGDSALYLCASSILRTGGYEQYFGPGTRLTVT.

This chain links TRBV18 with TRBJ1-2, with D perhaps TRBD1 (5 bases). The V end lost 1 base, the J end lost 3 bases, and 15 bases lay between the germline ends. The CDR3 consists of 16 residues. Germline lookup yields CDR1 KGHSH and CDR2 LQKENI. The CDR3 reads CASSPRRQGSDYGYTF. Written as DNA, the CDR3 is TGTGCCAGCTCACCACGTCGCCAGGGAAGCGACTATGGCTACACCTTC.

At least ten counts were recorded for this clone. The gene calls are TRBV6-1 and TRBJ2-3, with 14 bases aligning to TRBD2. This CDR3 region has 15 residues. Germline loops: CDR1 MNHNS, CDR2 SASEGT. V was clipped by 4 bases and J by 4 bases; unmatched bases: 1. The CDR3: CASSGLAGGPDTQYF. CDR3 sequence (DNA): TGTGCCAGCAGTGGACTAGCGGGGGGGCCAGATACGCAGTATTTT.

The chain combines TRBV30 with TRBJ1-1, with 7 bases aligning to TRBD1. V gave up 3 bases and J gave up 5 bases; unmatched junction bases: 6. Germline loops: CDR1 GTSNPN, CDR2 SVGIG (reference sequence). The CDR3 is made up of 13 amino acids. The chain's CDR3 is CAWRATGLTEAFF. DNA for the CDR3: TGTGCCTGGAGGGCGACAGGGTTAACTGAAGCTTTCTTT.

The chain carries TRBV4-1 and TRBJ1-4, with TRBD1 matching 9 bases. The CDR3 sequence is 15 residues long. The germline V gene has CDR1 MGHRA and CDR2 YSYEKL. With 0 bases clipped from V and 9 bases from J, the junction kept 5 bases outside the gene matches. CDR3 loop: CASSQDWGQGKKLFF. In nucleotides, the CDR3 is TGCGCCAGCAGCCAAGATTGGGGACAGGGAAAAAAACTGTTTTTT.

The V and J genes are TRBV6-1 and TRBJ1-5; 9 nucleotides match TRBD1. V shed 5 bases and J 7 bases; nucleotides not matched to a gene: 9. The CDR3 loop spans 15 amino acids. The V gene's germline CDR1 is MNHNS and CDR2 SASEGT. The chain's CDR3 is CASSLGQGSGQPQHF. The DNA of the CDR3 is TGTGCCAGCAGTTTGGGACAGGGATCAGGGCAGCCCCAGCATTTT.

Here the CDR3 reads CASSINRDRGTEAFF. CDR3 DNA: TGTGCCAGTAGTATCAACCGGGACAGGGGAACTGAAGCTTTCTTT. The chain is built from TRBV19 and TRBJ1-1, with 10 positions matching TRBD1. Germline V gives CDR1 LNHDA, CDR2 SQIVND (reference sequence). V gave up 3 bases and J gave up 5 bases; unmatched junction bases: 6. The CDR3 covers 15 residues.

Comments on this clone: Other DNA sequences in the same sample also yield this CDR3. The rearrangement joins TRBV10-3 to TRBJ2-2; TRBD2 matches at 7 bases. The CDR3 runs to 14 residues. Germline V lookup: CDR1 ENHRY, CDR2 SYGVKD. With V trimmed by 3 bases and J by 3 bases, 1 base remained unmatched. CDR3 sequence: CAISDAGDTGELFF. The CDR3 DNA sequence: TGTGCCATCAGTGATGCGGGGGACACCGGGGAGCTGTTTTTT.

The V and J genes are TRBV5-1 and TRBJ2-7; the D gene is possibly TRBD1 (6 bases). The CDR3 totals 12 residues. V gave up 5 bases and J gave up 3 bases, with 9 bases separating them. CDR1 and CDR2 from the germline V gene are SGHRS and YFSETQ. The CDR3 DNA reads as TGCGCCAGCAGTACAGGGTTCTACGAGCAGTACTTC. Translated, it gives CASSTGFYEQYF.

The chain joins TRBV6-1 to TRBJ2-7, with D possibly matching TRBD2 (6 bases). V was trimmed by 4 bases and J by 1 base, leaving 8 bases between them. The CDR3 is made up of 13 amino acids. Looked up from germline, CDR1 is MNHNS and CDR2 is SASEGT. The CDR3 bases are TGTGCCAGCAGTGTAGGGACTTCCTACGAGCAGTACTTC. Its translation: CASSVGTSYEQYF.

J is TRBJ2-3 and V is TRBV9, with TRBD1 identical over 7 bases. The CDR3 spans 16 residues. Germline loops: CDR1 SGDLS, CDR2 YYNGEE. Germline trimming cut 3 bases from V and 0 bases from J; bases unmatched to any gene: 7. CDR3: CASSETGTASTDTQYF. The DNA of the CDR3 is TGTGCCAGCAGCGAGACCGGGACAGCTAGCACAGATACGCAGTATTTT.

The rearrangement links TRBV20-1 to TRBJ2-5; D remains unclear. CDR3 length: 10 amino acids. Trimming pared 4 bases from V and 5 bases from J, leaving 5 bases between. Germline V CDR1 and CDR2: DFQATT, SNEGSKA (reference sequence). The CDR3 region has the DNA TGCAGTGCTATACGGGAGACCCAGTACTTC. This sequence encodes CSAIRETQYF.

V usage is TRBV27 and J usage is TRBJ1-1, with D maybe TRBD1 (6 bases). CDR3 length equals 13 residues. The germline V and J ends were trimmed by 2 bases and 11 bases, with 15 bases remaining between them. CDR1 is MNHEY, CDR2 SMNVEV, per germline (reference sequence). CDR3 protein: CASSLEVGAQAFF. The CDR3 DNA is TGTGCCAGCAGTTTAGAAGTGGGGGCTCAGGCTTTCTTT.